The 25 T cell receptor beta chains given below trace back to one sample, sequenced in a study of blood T cell repertoires in COVID-19. Sequenced by immunoSEQ multiplex PCR; TCRdb stores in-frame clones only, minus some. The table lists some 140,000 clones, approximately 90% of them singletons. The material sequenced was peripheral blood. The receptor source for this set is an older man with active COVID-19.

This clone was seen once. The rearrangement joins TRBV7-3 to TRBJ2-5, with D possibly being TRBD1 (6 bases). Germline V gene lookup returns CDR1 SGHTA and CDR2 FQGTGA. The V gene lost 3 bases and the J gene lost 2 bases, with 7 bases spanning the gap. This CDR3 has 13 residues. The CDR3 nucleotides read TGTGCCAGCAGCTTGGGGACACAAGAGACCCAGTACTTC. Protein product: CASSLGTQETQYF.

The genes are TRBV29-1 and TRBJ2-7; 7 nucleotides line up with TRBD1. The germline gives CDR1 SQVTM, CDR2 ANQGSEA. J lost 2 bases, V lost 6 bases, and 7 bases had no gene match. There are 13 residues in the CDR3. This CDR3 is CSVETGDPYEQYF. The CDR3 region has the DNA TGCAGCGTAGAAACAGGGGATCCCTACGAGCAGTACTTC.

The J gene is TRBJ2-7, the V gene TRBV24-1; 12 positions agree with TRBD2. With V trimmed by 9 bases and J by 3 bases, 14 bases remained unmatched. Per the germline V gene, CDR1 is KGHDR and CDR2 is SFDVKD. The CDR3 has 17 amino acids. Here the CDR3 DNA reads TGTGCCACCCCCAATCGGGCTAGCGGGAGGGCCAGCTACGAGCAGTACTTC. As protein: CATPNRASGRASYEQYF.

This chain joins TRBV7-2 and TRBJ2-7, with 7 bases that match TRBD2. Looked up from germline, CDR1 is SGHTA and CDR2 is FQGNSA. J was trimmed by 2 bases and V by 5 bases; bases with no gene match: 9. CDR3 size: 15 residues. CDR3 protein: CASSRATSVTYEQYF. The CDR3 DNA reads as TGTGCCAGCAGCCGGGCCACTAGCGTTACCTACGAGCAGTACTTC.

V and J are TRBV28 and TRBJ2-7; 9 positions agree with TRBD1. J gave up 3 bases and V 6 bases, and 9 bases lay outside the gene matches. From germline, CDR1 is MDHEN and CDR2 SYDVKM. The CDR3 has 15 residues. The CDR3 loop is CASSRPGQGIYEQYF. DNA of the CDR3: TGTGCCAGCAGCCGACCGGGACAGGGTATCTACGAGCAGTACTTC.

The genes are TRBV15 and TRBJ1-1; D is possibly TRBD1 (6 bases). The CDR3 loop spans 14 amino acids. The germline V and J ends were trimmed by 8 bases and 1 base, with 14 bases remaining between them. Germline CDR1 LNHNV, CDR2 YYDKDF (reference sequence). The CDR3 loop reads CATRPGHKNTEAFF. CDR3 sequence (DNA): TGTGCCACCCGACCGGGACATAAGAACACTGAAGCTTTCTTT.

This clone turned up a few times. The CDR3 region is CASSDNGFVTGELFF. The CDR3 DNA follows: TGTGCCAGCAGTGACAACGGTTTTGTCACCGGGGAGCTGTTTTTT. V usage is TRBV2 and J usage is TRBJ2-2; the D is unclear. V lost 3 bases, J lost 4 bases, and 12 bases lay in between. Germline CDR1 and CDR2: SNHLY and FYNNEI. This CDR3 has 15 residues.

J is TRBJ1-1 and V is TRBV15; 8 bases map to TRBD1. This CDR3 is 14 amino acids long. V gave up 0 bases and J gave up 10 bases; unmatched junction bases: 7. Germline lookup yields CDR1 LNHNV and CDR2 YYDKDF (reference sequence). In nucleotides, the CDR3 is TGTGCCACCAGCAGAGACTCAGGGGGCCGGGGAGCTTTCTTT. Translating it yields CATSRDSGGRGAFF.

V usage is TRBV5-4 and J usage is TRBJ2-2; 9 bases are a match to TRBD1. Trimming cost V 4 bases and J 7 bases; bases outside gene matches: 8. Germline-derived CDR1 and CDR2 are SGHNT and YYREEE (reference sequence). CDR3 length: 15 residues. CDR3: CASSRGTGKGGELFF. CDR3 nucleotides: TGTGCCAGCAGCCGTGGGACAGGGAAAGGCGGGGAGCTGTTTTTT.

V gene TRBV25-1 combines with J gene TRBJ1-6; 8 nucleotides agree with TRBD1. The V gene end was trimmed by 4 bases and the J gene end by 7 bases; junction bases not matched to a gene: 0. The CDR3 runs to 13 residues. Per germline, CDR1 MGHDK and CDR2 SYGVNS. The CDR3 loop is CASSGQGNSPLHF. Here the CDR3 DNA reads TGTGCCAGCAGTGGACAGGGGAATTCACCCCTCCACTTT.

The chain employs TRBV7-9 and TRBJ1-1, with D perhaps matching TRBD1 (6 bases). Germline assignment: CDR1 SEHNR and CDR2 FQNEAQ (reference sequence). The V gene lost 3 bases and the J gene lost 4 bases, with 15 bases spanning the gap. The CDR3 is 15 amino acids. The CDR3: CASSFAGVSGTEAFF. The CDR3 coding sequence is TGTGCCAGCAGCTTCGCAGGGGTTTCTGGCACTGAAGCTTTCTTT. Combining the CDR3 with reference TRBV7-9 and TRBJ1-1 gives the whole variable domain DTGVSQNPRHKITKRGQNVTFRCDPISEHNRLYWYRQTLGQGPEFLTYFQNEAQLEKSRLLSDRFSAERPKGSFSTLEIQRTEQGDSAMYLCASSFAGVSGTEAFFGQGTRLTVV.

The CDR3 region is CASSQDLVNYGYTF. The CDR3 DNA sequence: TGTGCCAGCAGCCAAGATCTAGTGAACTATGGCTACACCTTC. The rearrangement joins TRBV3-1 (or the pseudogene TRBV3-2) to TRBJ1-2; D gene unclear. From germline, CDR1 is LGHDT and CDR2 YNNKEL (reference sequence). CDR3 size: 14 residues. The ends were cut back, 0 bases at V and 2 bases at J, with 7 bases in the middle.

The V gene is TRBV28, the J gene TRBJ2-7, with a weak D call TRBD2 (5 bases). This CDR3 is built from 16 residues. The V and J ends lost 4 bases and 5 bases respectively, with 21 bases between them. Germline CDR1 MDHEN, CDR2 SYDVKM. CDR3 bases: TGTGCCAGCAGTTCCGCTGGACTGACTCGGAGCGACGAGCAGTACTTC. This translates into CASSSAGLTRSDEQYF.

The V and J genes are TRBV19 and TRBJ2-3; 9 nucleotides align to TRBD1. Trimming took 6 bases from V and 1 from J; bases not matched to a gene: 2. CDR1 LNHDA and CDR2 SQIVND come from the germline V gene (reference sequence). The CDR3 has 14 amino acids. The CDR3 bases are TGTGCCAGTAGAAGGGACAGGGGCACAGATACGCAGTATTTT. Its protein product is CASRRDRGTDTQYF. The variable domain in full, with the rest retrieved from reference TRBV19 and TRBJ2-3, is DGGITQSPKYLFRKEGQNVTLSCEQNLNHDAMYWYRQDPGQGLRLIYYSQIVNDFQKGDIAEGYSVSREKKESFPLTVTSAQKNPTAFYLCASRRDRGTDTQYFGPGTRLTVL.

V is TRBV4-1 and J is TRBJ2-3, with TRBD2 as a possible D gene (6 bases). CDR1 is MGHRA and CDR2 is YSYEKL in the germline V gene. V dropped 5 bases and J dropped 1 base, with 16 bases sitting between them. The CDR3 contains 16 residues. In DNA, the CDR3 is TGCGCCAGCAGCTATAGCAGAACGGGAGGCACAGATACGCAGTATTTT. Amino acid sequence: CASSYSRTGGTDTQYF.

V usage is TRBV27 and J usage is TRBJ1-2, with 11 bases identical to TRBD1. The V gene's germline CDR1 is MNHEY and CDR2 SMNVEV (reference sequence). The CDR3 covers 16 residues. V lost 4 bases to trimming and J lost 8 bases; unmatched junction nucleotides: 12. The DNA of the CDR3 is TGTGCCAGCAGTTCGACAGGGACAGGGGGGATTTTGGGCTACACCTTC. Its translation: CASSSTGTGGILGYTF.

V usage is TRBV2 and J usage is TRBJ1-5, with D hard to call. V lost 6 bases and J 3 bases, leaving 15 bases between the germline ends. CDR1 SNHLY and CDR2 FYNNEI come from the germline V gene. The CDR3 has 15 residues. The CDR3 reads CASRDYDTSNQPQHF. DNA for the CDR3: TGTGCCAGCAGAGACTATGACACTTCCAATCAGCCCCAGCATTTT.

Regarding this clone: The missing conserved phenylalanine or tryptophan at the end of this CDR3 makes a read error likely. The V and J genes are TRBV28 and TRBJ1-2; 7 positions agree with TRBD1. This CDR3 contains 12 residues. V shed 7 bases, J shed 8 bases, and the junction held 7 bases outside the gene matches. In germline, CDR1 is MDHEN, CDR2 SYDVKM. The CDR3 DNA reads as TGTGCCAGCACCGTACAGGGGAAAGGCTACACCTCC. The encoded protein is CASTVQGKGYTS.

The CDR3 DNA reads as TGCAGCGTTGAGGGCACCGCGAGTGACGAGCAGTACTTC. Encoded protein: CSVEGTASDEQYF. The chain combines TRBV29-1 with TRBJ2-7, with unresolved D. CDR1 is SQVTM, CDR2 ANQGSEA, per germline. This CDR3 has 13 amino acids. Trimming took off 3 bases at V and 5 bases at J, with 14 bases between the two ends.

The chain couples TRBV28 to TRBJ1-4, with TRBD1 as a possible D gene (6 bases). Trimming removed 3 bases from V and 0 bases from J, with 11 bases in between. CDR1 is MDHEN and CDR2 is SYDVKM in the germline V gene. This CDR3 region has 16 residues. The CDR3 spells CASSFSGGATNEKLFF. DNA for the CDR3: TGTGCCAGCAGTTTTTCGGGGGGCGCAACTAATGAAAAACTGTTTTTT.

The V gene is TRBV5-4, the J gene TRBJ1-2; 12 bases map to TRBD1. V dropped 5 bases and J dropped 2; count of bases not matched to a gene: 7. The germline V gene has CDR1 SGHNT and CDR2 YYREEE (reference sequence). CDR3 length equals 16 residues. CDR3 protein: CASSLPGQGANYGYTF. CDR3 DNA: TGTGCCAGCAGTTTACCGGGACAGGGGGCGAACTATGGCTACACCTTC.

The CDR3 here is CASSLGLAGGGADTQYF. The DNA of the CDR3 is TGCGCCAGCAGCTTGGGACTAGCGGGAGGTGGCGCAGATACGCAGTATTTT. The rearrangement links TRBV5-1 to TRBJ2-3; TRBD2 agrees at 13 bases. The CDR3 totals 17 residues. V lost 0 bases, J lost 4 bases, and 5 bases stayed unmatched. From germline, CDR1 is SGHRS and CDR2 YFSETQ.

V and J are TRBV27 and TRBJ2-7; 10 bases line up with TRBD1. J lost 5 bases, V lost 4 bases, and 8 bases had no gene match. This CDR3 is built from 15 residues. CDR1 MNHEY and CDR2 SMNVEV come from the germline V gene (reference sequence). CDR3 in amino acids: CASSSGTGASHEQYF. DNA of the CDR3: TGTGCCAGCAGTTCAGGGACAGGGGCATCCCACGAGCAGTACTTC.

This chain connects TRBV5-1 to TRBJ2-2; 8 bases match TRBD2. V was clipped by 4 bases and J by 4 bases; unmatched bases: 3. CDR1 and CDR2 from the germline V gene are SGHRS and YFSETQ. This CDR3 contains 14 residues. The CDR3 reads CASSPGGSTGELFF. As DNA, the CDR3 is TGCGCCAGCAGCCCGGGGGGGAGCACCGGGGAGCTGTTTTTT.

The chain couples TRBV5-5 to TRBJ2-7; D is perhaps TRBD2 (6 bases). The CDR3 extends over 13 amino acids. Germline CDR1 and CDR2: SGHKS and YYEKEE (reference sequence). Between the trimmed V and J ends, which lost 4 bases and 3 bases, there was a span of 11 bases. In DNA, the CDR3 is TGTGCCAGCAGCGCCTCGGGAGTCTACGAGCAGTACTTC. It specifies CASSASGVYEQYF.